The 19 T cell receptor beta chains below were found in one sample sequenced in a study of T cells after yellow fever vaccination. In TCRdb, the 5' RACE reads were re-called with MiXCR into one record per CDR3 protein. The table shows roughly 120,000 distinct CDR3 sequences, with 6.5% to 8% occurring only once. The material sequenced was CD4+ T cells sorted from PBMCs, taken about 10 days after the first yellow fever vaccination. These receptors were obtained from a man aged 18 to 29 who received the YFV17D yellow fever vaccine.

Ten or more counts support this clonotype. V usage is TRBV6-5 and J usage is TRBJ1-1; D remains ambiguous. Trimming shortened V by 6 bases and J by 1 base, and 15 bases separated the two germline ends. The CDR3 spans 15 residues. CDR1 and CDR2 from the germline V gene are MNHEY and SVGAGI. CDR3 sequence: CASRTGVTANTEAFF. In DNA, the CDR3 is TGTGCCAGCAGAACTGGAGTTACAGCGAACACTGAAGCTTTCTTT.

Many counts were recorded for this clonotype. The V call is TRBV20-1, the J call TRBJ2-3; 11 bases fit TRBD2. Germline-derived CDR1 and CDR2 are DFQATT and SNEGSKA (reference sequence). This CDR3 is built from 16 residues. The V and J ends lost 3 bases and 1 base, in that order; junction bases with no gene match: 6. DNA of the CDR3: TGCAGTGCTAGCAAGCTAGCGGGGGGCCGCACAGATACGCAGTATTTT. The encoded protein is CSASKLAGGRTDTQYF.

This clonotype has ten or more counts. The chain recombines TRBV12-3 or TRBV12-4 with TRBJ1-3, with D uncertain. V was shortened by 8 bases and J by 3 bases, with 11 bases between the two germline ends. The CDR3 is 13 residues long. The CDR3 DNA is TGTGCCAGCGGTCCTAACGGTGGAAACACCATATATTTT. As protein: CASGPNGGNTIYF.

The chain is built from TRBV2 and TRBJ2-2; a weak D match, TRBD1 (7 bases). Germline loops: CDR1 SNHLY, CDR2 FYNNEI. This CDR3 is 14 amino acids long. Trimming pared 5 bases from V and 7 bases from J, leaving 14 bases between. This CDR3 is CASSRQGGGGELFF. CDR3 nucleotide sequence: TGTGCCAGCAGTCGACAGGGAGGTGGCGGGGAGCTGTTTTTT.

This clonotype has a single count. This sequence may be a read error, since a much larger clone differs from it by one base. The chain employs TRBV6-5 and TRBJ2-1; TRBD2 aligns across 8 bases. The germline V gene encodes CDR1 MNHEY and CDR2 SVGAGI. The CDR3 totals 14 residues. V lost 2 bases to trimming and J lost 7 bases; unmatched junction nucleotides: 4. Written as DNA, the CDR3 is TGTGCCAGCAGTTACGGTCAGCGGGGGAATGAGCAGTTCTTC. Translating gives CASSYGQRGNEQFF.

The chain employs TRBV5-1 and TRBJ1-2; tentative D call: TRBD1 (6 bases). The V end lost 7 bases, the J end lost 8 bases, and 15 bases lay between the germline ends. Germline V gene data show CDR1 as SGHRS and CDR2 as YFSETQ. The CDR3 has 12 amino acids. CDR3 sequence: CASRGAARGYTF. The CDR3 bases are TGCGCCAGCCGGGGGGCGGCTCGGGGCTACACCTTC.

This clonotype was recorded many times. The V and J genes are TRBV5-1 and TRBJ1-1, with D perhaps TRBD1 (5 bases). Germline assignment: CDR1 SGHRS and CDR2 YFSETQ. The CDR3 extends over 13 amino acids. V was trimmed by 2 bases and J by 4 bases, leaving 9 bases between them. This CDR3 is CASSFSQGTEAFF. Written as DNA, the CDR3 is TGCGCCAGCAGCTTCAGCCAGGGCACTGAAGCTTTCTTT.

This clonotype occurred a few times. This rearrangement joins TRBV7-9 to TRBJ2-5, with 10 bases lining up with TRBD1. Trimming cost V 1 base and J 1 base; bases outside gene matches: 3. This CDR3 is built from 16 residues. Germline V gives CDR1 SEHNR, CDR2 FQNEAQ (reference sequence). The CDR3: CASSLGDRGPQETQYF. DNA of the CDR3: TGTGCCAGCAGCTTAGGGGACAGGGGTCCCCAAGAGACCCAGTACTTC.

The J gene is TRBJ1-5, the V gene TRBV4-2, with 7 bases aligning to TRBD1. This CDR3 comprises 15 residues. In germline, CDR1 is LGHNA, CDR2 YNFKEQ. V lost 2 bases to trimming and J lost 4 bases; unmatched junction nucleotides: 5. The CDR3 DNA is TGTGCCAGCAGCCAATCACCACAGGGGAATCAGCCCCAGCATTTT. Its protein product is CASSQSPQGNQPQHF.

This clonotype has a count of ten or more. CDR3 sequence reads: CASSNQGVCEETQYF. The CDR3 DNA sequence: TGTGCCAGCAGCAACCAGGGGGTCTGCGAAGAGACCCAGTACTTC. This sequence joins TRBV21-1 and TRBJ2-5; the DNA was not used to check the table's D call, TRBD1. TRBV21-1 is given as a pseudogene. The CDR3 is 15 residues long.

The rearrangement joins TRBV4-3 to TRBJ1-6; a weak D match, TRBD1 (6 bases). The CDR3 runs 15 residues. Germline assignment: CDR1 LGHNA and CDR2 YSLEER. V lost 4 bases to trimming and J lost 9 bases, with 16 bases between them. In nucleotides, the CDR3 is TGCGCCAGCAGCCCCAACAGGGACGGGAGTTCACCCCTCCACTTT. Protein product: CASSPNRDGSSPLHF.

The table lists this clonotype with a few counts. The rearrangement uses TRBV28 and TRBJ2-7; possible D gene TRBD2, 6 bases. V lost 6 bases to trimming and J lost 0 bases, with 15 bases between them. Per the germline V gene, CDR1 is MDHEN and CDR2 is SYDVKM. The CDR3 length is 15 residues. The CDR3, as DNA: TGTGCCAGCAGCGCCCCGGGGGTAAGCTCCTACGAGCAGTACGTC. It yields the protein CASSAPGVSSYEQYV.

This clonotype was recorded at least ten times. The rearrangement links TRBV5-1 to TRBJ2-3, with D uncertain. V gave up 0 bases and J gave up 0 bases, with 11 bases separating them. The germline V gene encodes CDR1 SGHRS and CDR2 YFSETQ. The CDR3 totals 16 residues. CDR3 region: CASSLANSLSTDTQYF. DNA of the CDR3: TGCGCCAGCAGCTTGGCGAACTCCTTGAGCACAGATACGCAGTATTTT.

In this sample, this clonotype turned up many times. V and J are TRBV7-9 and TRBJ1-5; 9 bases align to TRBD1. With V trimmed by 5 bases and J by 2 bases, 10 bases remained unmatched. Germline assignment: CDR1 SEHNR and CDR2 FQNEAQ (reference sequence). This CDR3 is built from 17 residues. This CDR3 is CASSPLGQGSGNQPQHF. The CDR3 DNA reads TGTGCCAGCAGCCCTCTCGGACAGGGGTCGGGCAATCAGCCCCAGCATTTT.

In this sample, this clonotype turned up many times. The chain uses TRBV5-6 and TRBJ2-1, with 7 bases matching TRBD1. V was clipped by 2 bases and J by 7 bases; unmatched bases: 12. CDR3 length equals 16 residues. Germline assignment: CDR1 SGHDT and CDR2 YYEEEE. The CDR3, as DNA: TGTGCCAGCAGCTTAGGGTTAAGGGGGCTAACGAATGAGCAGTTCTTC. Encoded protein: CASSLGLRGLTNEQFF.

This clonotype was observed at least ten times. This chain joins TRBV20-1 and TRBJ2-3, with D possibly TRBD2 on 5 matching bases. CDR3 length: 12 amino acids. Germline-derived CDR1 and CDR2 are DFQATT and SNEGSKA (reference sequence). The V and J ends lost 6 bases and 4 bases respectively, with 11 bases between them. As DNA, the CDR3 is TGCAGTGCGGTCCCGGGATCAGATACGCAGTATTTT. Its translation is CSAVPGSDTQYF.

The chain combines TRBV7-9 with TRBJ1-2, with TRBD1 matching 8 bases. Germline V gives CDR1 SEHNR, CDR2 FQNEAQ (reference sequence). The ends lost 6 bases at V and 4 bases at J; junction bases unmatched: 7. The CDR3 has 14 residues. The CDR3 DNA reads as TGTGCCAGCAGACCAAGACAGGGGAGCTATGGCTACACCTTC. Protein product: CASRPRQGSYGYTF.

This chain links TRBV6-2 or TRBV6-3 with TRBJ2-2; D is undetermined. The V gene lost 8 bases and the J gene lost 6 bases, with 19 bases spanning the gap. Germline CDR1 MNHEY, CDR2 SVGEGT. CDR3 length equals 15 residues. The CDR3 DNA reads TGTGCCAGCGGAGACGGAAATCATCAAGCCGGGGAGCTGTTTTTT. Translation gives CASGDGNHQAGELFF.

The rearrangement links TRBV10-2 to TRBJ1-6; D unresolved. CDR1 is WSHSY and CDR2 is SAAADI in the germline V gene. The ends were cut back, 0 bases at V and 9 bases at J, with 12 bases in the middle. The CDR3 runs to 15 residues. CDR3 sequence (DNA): TGCGCCAGCAGTGAGTCGAATAGTCTCGGTTCACCCCTCCACTTT. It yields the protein CASSESNSLGSPLHF.